The present T cell receptor (beta chain) was sequenced within a study of molecular identifiers for immune sequencing clone quantification. Overall study results and limits: Clones that had above 20 RNA copies took up over 97% of effector molecules but under 1% in naive cells. Detection of one spiked Jurkat cell's TCR RNA reportedly worked in 850,000 to 1,000,000 naive cells.

Methods described previously, with TCR primers listed, were used for bulk TCR libraries. TCRdb re-called the PCR reads through MiXCR, storing one row per CDR3 protein. The repertoire holds more than 95,000 distinct CDR3 sequences, with approximately 24% as singletons. This clonotype was counted only a few times. The antigen remains undetermined. Naive CD8 T cells were sorted as CD8+CD4-CCR7+CD45RA+. Germline V gene lookup returns CDR1 SGHDN and CDR2 FVKESK. V was pared by 0 bases and J by 3 bases, with 17 bases between. CDR3 size: 17 residues. Material: naive CD8+ T cells from blood, with Jurkat cell RNA spiked in. Described subset: FACS-sorted CD8+CD4-CCR7+CD45RA+ naive T cells. The chain combines TRBV14 with TRBJ1-1; D is unclear. The clonotype comes from a human donor in good health. Some libraries in this study had Jurkat cell RNA spiked in. The CDR3 sequence is CASSQDPSVARDTEAFF. The CDR3 DNA is TGTGCCAGCAGCCAAGATCCTTCCGTGGCTAGGGACACTGAAGCTTTCTTT.